This TCR beta chain was identified during a study of CD8 T cells in ankylosing spondylitis. General study points: In the blood and synovial fluid of reactive arthritis, some motif variants had been previously reported. As for the disease-linked clones, they showed a CD8+ phenotype and occurred at relatively low frequencies in peripheral blood. One TCR beta motif, made up of several highly homologous variants, appeared characteristic of ankylosing spondylitis blood.

TCRdb called the 5' RACE reads again in MiXCR, with one record for every CDR3 protein. The data hold a few hundred thousand distinct CDR3 sequences, with 18% observed a single time. In this sample, this clonotype turned up many times. Its antigen is not known. In germline, CDR1 is SEHNR, CDR2 FQNEAQ (reference sequence). V lost 5 bases and J 5 bases, leaving 10 bases between the germline ends. The CDR3 length is 13 residues. The TCR sequence derives from a male donor with ankylosing spondylitis. The specimen was blood, either unsorted or a sorted T cell fraction (not recorded which). This chain joins TRBV7-9 and TRBJ2-1; D gene uncertain. CDR3 sequence: CASSPPANNEQFF. The CDR3 DNA sequence: TGTGCCAGCAGCCCGCCCGCTAACAATGAGCAGTTCTTC.